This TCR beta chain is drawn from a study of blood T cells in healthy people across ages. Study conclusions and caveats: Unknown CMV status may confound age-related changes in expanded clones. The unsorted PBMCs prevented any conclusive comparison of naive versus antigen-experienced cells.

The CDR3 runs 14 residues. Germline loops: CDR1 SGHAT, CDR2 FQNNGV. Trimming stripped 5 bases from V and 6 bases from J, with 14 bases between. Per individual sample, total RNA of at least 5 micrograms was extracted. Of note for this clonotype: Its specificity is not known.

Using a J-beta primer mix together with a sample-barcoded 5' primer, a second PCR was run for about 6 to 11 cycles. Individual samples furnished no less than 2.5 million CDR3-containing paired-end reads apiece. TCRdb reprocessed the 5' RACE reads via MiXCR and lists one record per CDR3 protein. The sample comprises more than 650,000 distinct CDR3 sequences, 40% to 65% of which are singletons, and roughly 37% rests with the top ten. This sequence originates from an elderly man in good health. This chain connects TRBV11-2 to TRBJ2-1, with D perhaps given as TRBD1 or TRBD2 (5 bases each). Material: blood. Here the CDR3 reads CASSPTGTFNEQFF. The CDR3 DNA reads TGTGCCAGCAGCCCTACTGGGACGTTCAATGAGCAGTTCTTC.